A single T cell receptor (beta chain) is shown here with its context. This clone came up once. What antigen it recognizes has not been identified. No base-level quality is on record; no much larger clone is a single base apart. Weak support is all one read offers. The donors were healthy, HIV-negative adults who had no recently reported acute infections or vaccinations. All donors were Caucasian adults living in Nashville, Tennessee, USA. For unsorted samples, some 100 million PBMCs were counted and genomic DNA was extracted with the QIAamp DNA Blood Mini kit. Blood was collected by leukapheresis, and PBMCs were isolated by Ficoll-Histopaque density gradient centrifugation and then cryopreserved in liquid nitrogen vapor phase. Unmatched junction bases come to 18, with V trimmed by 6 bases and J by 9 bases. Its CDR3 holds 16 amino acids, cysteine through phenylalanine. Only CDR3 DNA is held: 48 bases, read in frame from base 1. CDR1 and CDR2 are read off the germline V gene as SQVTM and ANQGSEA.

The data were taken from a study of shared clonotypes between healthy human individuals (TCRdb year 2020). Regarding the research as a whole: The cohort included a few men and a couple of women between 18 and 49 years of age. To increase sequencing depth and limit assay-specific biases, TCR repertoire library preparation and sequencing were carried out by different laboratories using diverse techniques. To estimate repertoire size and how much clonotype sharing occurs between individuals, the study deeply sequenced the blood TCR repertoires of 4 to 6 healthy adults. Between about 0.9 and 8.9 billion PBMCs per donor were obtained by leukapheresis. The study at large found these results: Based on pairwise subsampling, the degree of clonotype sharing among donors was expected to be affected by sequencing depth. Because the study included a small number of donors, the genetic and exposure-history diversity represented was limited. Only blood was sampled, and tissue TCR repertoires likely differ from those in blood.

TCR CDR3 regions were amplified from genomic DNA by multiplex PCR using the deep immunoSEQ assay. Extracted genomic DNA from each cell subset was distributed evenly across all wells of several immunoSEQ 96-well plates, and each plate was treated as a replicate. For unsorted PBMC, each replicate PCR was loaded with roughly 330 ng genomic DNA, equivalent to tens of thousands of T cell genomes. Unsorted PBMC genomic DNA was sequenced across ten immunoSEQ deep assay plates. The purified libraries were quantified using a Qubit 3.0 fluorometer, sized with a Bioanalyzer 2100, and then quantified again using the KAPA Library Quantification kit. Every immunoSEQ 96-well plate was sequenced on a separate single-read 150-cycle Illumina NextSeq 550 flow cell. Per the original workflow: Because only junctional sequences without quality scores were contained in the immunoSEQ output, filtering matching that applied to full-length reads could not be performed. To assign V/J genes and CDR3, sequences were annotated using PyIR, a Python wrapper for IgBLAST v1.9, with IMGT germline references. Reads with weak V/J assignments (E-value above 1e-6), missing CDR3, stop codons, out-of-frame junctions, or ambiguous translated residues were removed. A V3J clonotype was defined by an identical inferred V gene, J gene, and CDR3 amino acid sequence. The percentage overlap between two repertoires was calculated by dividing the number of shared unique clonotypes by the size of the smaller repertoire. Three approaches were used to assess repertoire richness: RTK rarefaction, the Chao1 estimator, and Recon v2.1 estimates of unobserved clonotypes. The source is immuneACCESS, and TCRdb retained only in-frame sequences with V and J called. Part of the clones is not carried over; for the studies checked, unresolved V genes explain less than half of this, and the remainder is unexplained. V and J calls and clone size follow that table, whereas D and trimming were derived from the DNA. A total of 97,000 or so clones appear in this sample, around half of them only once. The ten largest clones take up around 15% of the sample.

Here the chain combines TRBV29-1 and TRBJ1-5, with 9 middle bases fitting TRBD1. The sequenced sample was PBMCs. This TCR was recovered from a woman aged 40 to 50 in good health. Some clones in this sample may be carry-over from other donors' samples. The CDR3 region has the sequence CSVATGTGILGLPQHF. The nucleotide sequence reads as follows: TGCAGCGTAGCTACCGGGACAGGGATCCTTGGATTGCCCCAGCATTTT.